This T cell receptor beta chain was profiled in a study of T cell changes during pregnancy in multiple sclerosis. TCRdb keeps only in-frame clones here, not all; method: immunoSEQ multiplex PCR. The data contain 50,000 or so clones, 93% of them seen just once; the ten biggest clones take up 3.5% to 5%. The TCR was taken from a female donor with multiple sclerosis, enrolled in a pregnancy study. The sample here was CD8+ T cells from peripheral blood mononuclear cells, taken after pregnancy.

The CDR3 is CASSTWTGFPSYEQYF. The CDR3 DNA is TGTGCCAGCAGCACCTGGACAGGGTTCCCTTCCTACGAGCAGTACTTC. V gene TRBV5-5 combines with J gene TRBJ2-7, with 8 positions matching TRBD1. The ends lost 4 bases at V and 1 base at J; junction bases unmatched: 10. CDR1 is SGHKS and CDR2 is YYEKEE in the germline V gene (reference sequence). This CDR3 contains 16 residues.